The 16 T cell receptor beta chains below come from one sample, sequenced in a study of regulatory T cells in long-lasting Graves disease. Arm-PCR of CDR3 regions with iRepertoire HTBI primers generated TCR beta libraries. TCRdb recomputed calls from the multiplex PCR reads with MiXCR, one row per CDR3 protein. This sample has 600,000 to 650,000 distinct CDR3 sequences; around 15% occur once, and the top ten carry under 20%. The time point denotes: newly diagnosed GD, antithyroid drugs for less than 3 months. The TCR library used RNA extracted from PBMCs. These records were also assigned to another study, of T cells in Graves' hyperthyroidism and ophthalmopathy.

The sample consisted of peripheral blood mononuclear cells (PBMCs), taken at new diagnosis, from a patient treated with antithyroid drugs. The source of these receptors is a woman aged 30 to 39 with Graves disease.

V gene TRBV18 combines with J gene TRBJ1-3, with 7 bases aligning to TRBD1. V gave up 5 bases and J gave up 2 bases; unmatched junction bases: 3. This CDR3 contains 14 residues. The germline CDR1 and CDR2 sequences are KGHSH and LQKENI. CDR3 amino acids: CASSTGVTGNTIYF. CDR3 bases: TGTGCCAGCTCAACAGGGGTAACTGGAAACACCATATATTTT.

This clonotype occurred a few times. This chain uses TRBV27 with TRBJ2-7; D unresolved. Trimming pared 3 bases from V and 7 bases from J, leaving 7 bases between. CDR3 length: 11 residues. Germline CDR1 reads MNHEY; CDR2 reads SMNVEV (reference sequence). The CDR3 DNA sequence: TGTGCCAGCAGTTTTATCGGGGAGCAGTACTTC. This gives the protein CASSFIGEQYF.

This chain uses TRBV7-8 with TRBJ2-1, with TRBD2 identical over 7 bases. CDR3 length equals 15 residues. Germline CDR1 reads SGHVS; CDR2 reads FQNEAQ. The junction had 4 bases not matched to a gene; V was cut back by 5 bases and J by 0 bases. The DNA for the CDR3 is TGTGCCAGCAGCCCTAGCGGTTTCTCCTACAATGAGCAGTTCTTC. Protein product: CASSPSGFSYNEQFF.

This clonotype was picked up many times. The chain combines TRBV20-1 with TRBJ2-7; D call uncertain. This CDR3 has 15 amino acids. The V gene lost 0 bases and the J gene lost 3 bases, with 15 bases spanning the gap. CDR1 is DFQATT, CDR2 SNEGSKA, per germline (reference sequence). CDR3 sequence: CSARDKSAGGYEQYF. CDR3 nucleotide sequence: TGCAGTGCTAGAGATAAGTCGGCAGGCGGCTACGAGCAGTACTTC.

This clonotype was counted ten times or more. V usage is TRBV28 and J usage is TRBJ1-4; D not resolved. CDR3 length equals 17 residues. The germline gives CDR1 MDHEN, CDR2 SYDVKM. V lost 5 bases to trimming and J lost 0 bases, with 16 bases between them. CDR3 in DNA: TGTGCCAGCAGTACGGGCGCGATGGGAGCAACTAATGAAAAACTGTTTTTT. This gives the protein CASSTGAMGATNEKLFF.

This sequence joins TRBV12-3 or TRBV12-4 and TRBJ1-2; no reliable D call. CDR3 length: 13 amino acids. Trimming shortened V by 7 bases and J by 5 bases, and 14 bases separated the two germline ends. CDR3 DNA sequence: TGTGCCAGCACTCTCCGCGGATTATATGGCTACACCTTC. It codes for CASTLRGLYGYTF.

This clonotype showed up just a few times. The chain is built from TRBV5-1 and TRBJ2-7; 11 bases agree with TRBD2. The junction had 6 bases not matched to a gene; V was cut back by 0 bases and J by 4 bases. CDR1 is SGHRS, CDR2 YFSETQ, per germline. CDR3 length equals 16 residues. CDR3 sequence: CASSLGLAGPDYEQYF. The CDR3 DNA follows: TGCGCCAGCAGCTTGGGACTAGCGGGACCTGATTACGAGCAGTACTTC.

This clonotype occurred a few times. This CDR3 reads CSVEDRGDLSYEQYF. The DNA of the CDR3 is TGCAGCGTTGAAGATCGGGGGGACCTTTCTTACGAGCAGTACTTC. This chain connects TRBV29-1 to TRBJ2-7; TRBD2 agrees at 7 bases. V was pared by 0 bases and J by 4 bases, with 9 bases of the junction left unmatched. Germline V gives CDR1 SQVTM, CDR2 ANQGSEA. CDR3 length: 15 amino acids.

This clonotype has just a few counts. V usage is TRBV10-1 and J usage is TRBJ1-1, with no clear D. Germline assignment: CDR1 WNHNN and CDR2 SYGVQD (reference sequence). Trimming removed 6 bases at V and 4 bases at J, with 12 bases between. The CDR3 is made up of 13 amino acids. The CDR3 nucleotides read TGCGCCAGCAGACGGACGATCACCACTGAAGCTTTCTTT. This encodes CASRRTITTEAFF.

This clonotype was observed a few times. The chain links TRBV14 to TRBJ2-7; TRBD2 might be the D (5 bases). This CDR3 spans 11 amino acids. V was clipped by 3 bases and J by 5 bases, with 5 bases between them. Germline V gene lookup returns CDR1 SGHDN and CDR2 FVKESK. This CDR3 is CASSHSDEQYF. For the CDR3, the DNA is TGTGCCAGCAGCCATAGCGACGAGCAGTACTTC.

In its sample, this clonotype was seen a few times. This chain links TRBV7-9 with TRBJ2-2; 11 bases are shared with TRBD1. This CDR3 spans 16 amino acids. The germline V gene encodes CDR1 SEHNR and CDR2 FQNEAQ (reference sequence). V dropped 1 base and J dropped 5; count of bases not matched to a gene: 3. The CDR3 coding sequence is TGTGCCAGCAGCTTAGTCGGGACAGGGGGGACCGGGGAGCTGTTTTTT. It yields the protein CASSLVGTGGTGELFF.

Details on this clonotype: A much larger clone differs from this one at a single base, so this may be a read error. The CDR3 region has the DNA TGTGCCAGCAGTGAAGCTCCCCTAGCGGGAGGGCCTCAGGGTGAGCAGTTCTTC. Its protein is CASSEAPLAGGPQGEQFF. The V and J genes are TRBV6-2 or TRBV6-3 and TRBJ2-1, with 12 bases aligning to TRBD2. This CDR3 contains 18 residues. The J segment lost 9 bases and the V segment lost 5 bases, leaving 17 bases of the junction unmatched. CDR1 is MNHEY and CDR2 is SVGEGT in the germline V gene.

In its sample, this clonotype was seen many times. This chain joins TRBV13 and TRBJ1-2, with no clear D. The CDR3 runs 14 residues. V was clipped by 1 base and J by 0 bases, with 6 bases between them. Per the germline V gene, CDR1 is PRHDT and CDR2 is FYEKMQ (reference sequence). In nucleotides, the CDR3 is TGTGCCAGCAGCTTAGCCATTGCTAACTATGGCTACACCTTC. It is translated as CASSLAIANYGYTF.

Concerning this clonotype: This may be a read error, as it is one base from a much larger clone. CDR3 in amino acids: CASSLTADGLNGQFF. The CDR3 DNA follows: TGTGCCAGCAGCTTAACCGCGGACGGTCTGAATGGGCAGTTCTTC. This sequence joins TRBV7-3 and TRBJ2-1; D gene ambiguous. The germline CDR1 and CDR2 sequences are SGHTA and FQGTGA. The CDR3 runs 15 residues.

This clonotype was observed at least ten times. The chain links TRBV20-1 to TRBJ1-1; D gene unclear. Germline-derived CDR1 and CDR2 are DFQATT and SNEGSKA (reference sequence). The CDR3 contains 15 residues. Trimming removed 3 bases at V and 1 base at J, with 15 bases between. The CDR3 is CSAREYGPRNTEAFF. The CDR3 bases are TGCAGTGCTAGGGAATATGGACCACGGAACACTGAAGCTTTCTTT.

The chain has TRBV20-1 and TRBJ2-1; TRBD1 might be the D (5 bases). Per germline, CDR1 DFQATT and CDR2 SNEGSKA (reference sequence). CDR3 length equals 14 residues. V gave up 7 bases and J gave up 8 bases, with 21 bases separating them. The DNA of the CDR3 is TGCAGTGGCACGACAGCGTTTTCTGGTTATGAGCAGTTCTTC. Residues: CSGTTAFSGYEQFF.